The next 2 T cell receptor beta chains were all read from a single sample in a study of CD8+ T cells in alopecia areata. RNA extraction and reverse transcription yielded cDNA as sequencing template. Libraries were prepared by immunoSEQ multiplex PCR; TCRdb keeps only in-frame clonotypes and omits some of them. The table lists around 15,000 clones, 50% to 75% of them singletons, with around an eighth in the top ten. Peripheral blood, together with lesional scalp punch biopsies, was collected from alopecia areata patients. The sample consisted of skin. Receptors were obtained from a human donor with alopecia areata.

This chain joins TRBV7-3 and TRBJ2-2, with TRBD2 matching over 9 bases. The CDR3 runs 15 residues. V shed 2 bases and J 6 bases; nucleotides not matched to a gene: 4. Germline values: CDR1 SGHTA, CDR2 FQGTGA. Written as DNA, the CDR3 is TGTGCCAGCAGCTTAGCGGGAGGGCCCGCCGGGGAGCTGTTTTTT. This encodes CASSLAGGPAGELFF.

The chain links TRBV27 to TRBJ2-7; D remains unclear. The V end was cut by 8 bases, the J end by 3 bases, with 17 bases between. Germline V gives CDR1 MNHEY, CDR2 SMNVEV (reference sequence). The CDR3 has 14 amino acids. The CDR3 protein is CASGSVPRLYEQYF. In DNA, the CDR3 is TGTGCCAGCGGGTCGGTCCCTAGGCTCTACGAGCAGTACTTC.